This entry describes one TCR beta chain. Antigen specificity is unknown. Between the trimmed V and J ends, which lost 5 bases and 5 bases, there was a span of 13 bases. The length of the CDR3 is 14 residues. Per germline, CDR1 MGHDK and CDR2 SYGVNS. The sample is drawn from a study of vaccination effects on CD4 cells after COVID-19. Study outcomes and limitations: Limitations: small convalescent group and missing early post-infection timepoints.

Ahead of sequencing, the ViraFEST assay grew antigen-specific CD4+ T cells using viral peptide pools. With more than nine days of culture completed, CD4+ T cells were isolated. Everyone in the study got two shots of either the BNT162b2 or mRNA-1273 vaccine. Some clones are missing from TCRdb's copy, which holds only in-frame ones; the method was immunoSEQ multiplex PCR. The sample lists about 72,000 clones; 80% to 85% were seen once. Sequencing used CD4+ T cells from PBMCs cultured with HCoV-229E spike peptides, obtained after COVID-19 vaccination. This receptor was identified in a human donor who received a COVID-19 vaccine. V usage is TRBV25-1 and J usage is TRBJ1-5; possibly TRBD1 for D (6 bases). CDR3 sequence reads: CASSLQGTHQPQHF. CDR3 in DNA: TGTGCCAGCAGTCTACAGGGTACCCATCAGCCCCAGCATTTT. Supplemented by reference TRBV25-1 and TRBJ1-5, the full variable domain reads EADIYQTPRYLVIGTGKKITLECSQTMGHDKMYWYQQDPGMELHLIHYSYGVNSTEKGDLSSESTVSRIRTEHFPLTLESARPSHTSQYLCASSLQGTHQPQHFGDGTRLSIL.